A single sample is the source of the 23 T cell receptor beta chains below, sequenced in a study of beta chain features in type 1 diabetes listed by TCRdb under 2018. Broad study findings and their caveats: A moderate but significant shortening of TCRB CDR3 length was observed in type 1 diabetes patients in all four CD4+ subsets.

The library was built by means of the immunoSEQ multiplex PCR assay. The entire amount of isolated RNA was reverse transcribed using the High Capacity cDNA Reverse Transcription Kit, so the sequenced TCRB transcripts were expressed ones. This is the immuneACCESS table as TCRdb keeps it, with only in-frame sequences that have V and J called. A part of the clones is gone; compared with another copy, unresolved V genes explain less than half, and the rest is unexplained. The sample records fewer than 450,000 clones, roughly 12% of which are singletons. The ten largest clonotypes hold roughly 0.015% of the sample. Antigens for these TCRs are unknown. The material sequenced was naive CD4+ T cells from blood. In light of the paper, this sample's cell subset or site label describes: true naive CD4+ T cells. These receptors came from a woman aged 18-29 years with type 1 diabetes.

This clone came up a few times. The chain uses TRBV10-3 and TRBJ1-2; D unclear. The CDR3 covers 13 residues. V dropped 0 bases and J dropped 8 bases, with 10 bases sitting between them. The germline CDR1 and CDR2 sequences are ENHRY and SYGVKD. The CDR3 region is CAISESGEDGYTF. The CDR3 DNA is TGTGCCATCAGTGAGTCTGGGGAGGACGGCTACACCTTC.

This chain connects TRBV21-1 to TRBJ2-1; whether TRBD2, the table's D call, matches the DNA was not checked. TRBV21-1 is noted as a pseudogene. This CDR3 spans 15 amino acids. The CDR3 DNA reads TGTGCCAGCAGCGGTCCGGGACTAGCGGACAATGAGCAGTTCTTC. As protein: CASSGPGLADNEQFF.

This clone has more than one count but fewer than ten. The rearrangement uses TRBV4-3 and TRBJ2-3; 10 bases align to TRBD2. This CDR3 has 16 residues. Germline CDR1 is LGHNA and CDR2 is YSLEER. V gave up 0 bases and J gave up 3 bases; unmatched junction bases: 3. The CDR3 DNA sequence: TGCGCCAGCAGCCAAGAGGGTAGCGGGAGGACAGATACGCAGTATTTT. As protein: CASSQEGSGRTDTQYF.

This clone appeared a few times. The chain has TRBV30 and TRBJ2-5; no clear D. Trimming cost V 0 bases and J 3 bases, with 8 bases left between them. This CDR3 is built from 13 residues. From germline, CDR1 is GTSNPN and CDR2 SVGIG (reference sequence). The CDR3 coding sequence is TGTGCCTGGAGTGTACGATCGGAAGAGACCCAGTACTTC. Encoded protein: CAWSVRSEETQYF. Looking up the rest from reference TRBV30 and TRBJ2-5 gives the full variable domain: SQTIHQWPATLVQPVGSPLSLECTVEGTSNPNLYWYRQAAGRGLQLLFYSVGIGQISSEVPQNLSASRPQDRQFILSSKKLLLSDSGFYLCAWSVRSEETQYFGPGTRLLVL.

There are a few counts of this clone. The chain couples TRBV7-9 to TRBJ1-1; the match to TRBD1 covers 10 bases. The CDR3 has 14 residues. J gave up 3 bases and V 6 bases, and 4 bases lay outside the gene matches. Germline loops: CDR1 SEHNR, CDR2 FQNEAQ (reference sequence). Written as DNA, the CDR3 is TGTGCCAGCAGACGACAGGGGGCAGACACTGAAGCTTTCTTT. Its protein product is CASRRQGADTEAFF. The full variable domain, in which reference TRBV7-9 and TRBJ1-1 provide the parts outside the CDR3, is DTGVSQNPRHKITKRGQNVTFRCDPISEHNRLYWYRQTLGQGPEFLTYFQNEAQLEKSRLLSDRFSAERPKGSFSTLEIQRTEQGDSAMYLCASRRQGADTEAFFGQGTRLTVV.

This clone was detected a few times. The genes are TRBV11-2 and TRBJ2-5, with a weak D call TRBD2 (5 bases). The CDR3 totals 13 residues. Per the germline V gene, CDR1 is SGHAT and CDR2 is FQNNGV. V was clipped by 10 bases and J by 2 bases, with 14 bases between them. The CDR3 nucleotides are TGTGCCACCCGACTAATCGGTCAAGAGACCCAGTACTTC. Residues: CATRLIGQETQYF.

This clone appeared a few times. The CDR3 region is CASSVRAAVGTSGIETQYF. The CDR3 nucleotides read TGTGCCAGCAGCGTCCGGGCCGCGGTGGGGACTAGCGGGATTGAGACCCAGTACTTC. The J gene is TRBJ2-5, the V gene TRBV9; 13 positions agree with TRBD2. V gave up 2 bases and J gave up 5 bases; unmatched junction bases: 15. This CDR3 contains 19 residues. The V gene's germline CDR1 is SGDLS and CDR2 YYNGEE.

This clone was detected only a few times. The chain carries TRBV27 and TRBJ2-7; D call uncertain. V lost 8 bases and J lost 0, with 11 bases in between. The CDR3 is 13 residues long. The germline gives CDR1 MNHEY, CDR2 SMNVEV (reference sequence). For the CDR3, the DNA is TGTGCCAGCGGCGGCTTCAGCTCCTACGAGCAGTACTTC. Translated, it gives CASGGFSSYEQYF.

J is TRBJ1-5 and V is TRBV4-2, with 7 nucleotides matching TRBD1. Per germline, CDR1 LGHNA and CDR2 YNFKEQ. The CDR3 has 13 residues. With V trimmed by 8 bases and J by 0 bases, 1 base remained unmatched. CDR3 sequence reads: CASGTVSNQPQHF. DNA for the CDR3: TGTGCCAGCGGGACAGTTAGCAATCAGCCCCAGCATTTT.

The V call is TRBV28, the J call TRBJ2-3; no definite D call. Germline CDR1 and CDR2: MDHEN and SYDVKM. This CDR3 has 12 residues. V lost 6 bases and J lost 2, with 6 bases in between. The chain's CDR3 is CASSRATDTQYF. The CDR3 DNA reads TGTGCCAGCAGCCGAGCCACAGATACGCAGTATTTT. The variable domain in full, completed from reference TRBV28 and TRBJ2-3, reads DVKVTQSSRYLVKRTGEKVFLECVQDMDHENMFWYRQDPGLGLRLIYFSYDVKMKEKGDIPEGYSVSREKKERFSLILESASTNQTSMYLCASSRATDTQYFGPGTRLTVL.

The J gene is TRBJ1-1, the V gene TRBV7-6; the D gene is possibly TRBD1 (6 bases). Per germline, CDR1 SGHVS and CDR2 FNYEAQ. Trimming pared 5 bases from V and 1 base from J, leaving 11 bases between. The CDR3 consists of 14 residues. The CDR3 nucleotides read TGTGCCAGCAGCCTGGACAGCTCGAACACTGAAGCTTTCTTT. Translated, it gives CASSLDSSNTEAFF.

This clone was detected only a few times. The chain has TRBV7-9 and TRBJ1-2; weak D call: TRBD1 (6 bases). Germline V gives CDR1 SEHNR, CDR2 FQNEAQ (reference sequence). Trimming cost V 1 base and J 4 bases, with 16 bases left between them. The CDR3 is made up of 16 amino acids. The CDR3 spells CASSLGAATGPYGYTF. The CDR3, as DNA: TGTGCCAGCAGCTTAGGGGCCGCGACAGGACCCTATGGCTACACCTTC.

The rearrangement links TRBV9 to TRBJ2-5; 11 nucleotides match TRBD2. V lost 4 bases to trimming and J lost 2 bases; unmatched junction nucleotides: 4. This CDR3 comprises 15 residues. Germline V gene lookup returns CDR1 SGDLS and CDR2 YYNGEE. Written as DNA, the CDR3 is TGTGCCAGCAGCCCTCGGACTAGCGGGCAAGAGACCCAGTACTTC. This codes for CASSPRTSGQETQYF.

This clone was counted a few times. This chain links TRBV5-1 with TRBJ2-1; no firm D call. The V and J ends lost 0 bases and 6 bases respectively, with 13 bases between them. This CDR3 has 15 amino acids. Looked up from germline, CDR1 is SGHRS and CDR2 is YFSETQ. For the CDR3, the DNA is TGCGCCAGCAGCTTGGTGTCAGCGCCGGGCAATGAGCAGTTCTTC. Translation: CASSLVSAPGNEQFF.

CDR3 nucleotides: TGTGCCAGTAGTCCAAGACAGGGTAGCTATGGCTACACCTTC. This sequence encodes CASSPRQGSYGYTF. This chain connects TRBV19 to TRBJ1-2, with 7 bases aligning to TRBD1. The CDR3 sequence is 14 residues long. Germline V gene data show CDR1 as LNHDA and CDR2 as SQIVND (reference sequence). J was trimmed by 4 bases and V by 5 bases; bases with no gene match: 7.

The chain has TRBV7-6 and TRBJ2-3, with TRBD2 matching over 12 bases. J gave up 5 bases and V 6 bases, and 15 bases lay outside the gene matches. The germline CDR1 and CDR2 sequences are SGHVS and FNYEAQ. This CDR3 contains 18 residues. CDR3 nucleotides: TGTGCCAGCAGTCCCCGGACTAGCGGGACCGTTATTGGAGATACGCAGTATTTT. Protein product: CASSPRTSGTVIGDTQYF. The full variable domain, rest sourced from reference TRBV7-6 and TRBJ2-3, is GAGVSQSPRYKVTKRGQDVALRCDPISGHVSLYWYRQALGQGPEFLTYFNYEAQQDKSGLPNDRFSAERPEGSISTLTIQRTEQRDSAMYRCASSPRTSGTVIGDTQYFGPGTRLTVL.

This clone was counted only a few times. V is TRBV10-3 and J is TRBJ2-7; TRBD1 aligns across 10 bases. V was pared by 4 bases and J by 2 bases, with 5 bases of the junction left unmatched. The CDR3 extends over 15 amino acids. In germline, CDR1 is ENHRY, CDR2 SYGVKD. The DNA of the CDR3 is TGTGCCATCAGTGGATCCGGGACAGGGGCCTACGAGCAGTACGTC. Amino acids: CAISGSGTGAYEQYV.

The chain employs TRBV19 and TRBJ2-1; TRBD2 matches 11 bases. Germline V CDR1 and CDR2: LNHDA, SQIVND (reference sequence). V was pared by 3 bases and J by 4 bases, with 5 bases of the junction left unmatched. CDR3 length: 16 residues. CDR3 DNA sequence: TGTGCCAGTAGTATGGGGGGACTAGCGGCTTACAATGAGCAGTTCTTC. It yields the protein CASSMGGLAAYNEQFF.

Only a few counts were recorded for this clone. The rearrangement uses TRBV6-6 and TRBJ2-3; TRBD2 matches 7 bases. Germline lookup yields CDR1 MNHNY and CDR2 SVGAGI (reference sequence). This CDR3 is 16 amino acids long. J lost 2 bases, V lost 5 bases, and 10 bases had no gene match. This chain's CDR3 is CASSPRTSGVTDTQYF. The CDR3 region has the DNA TGTGCCAGCAGTCCCCGGACTAGTGGGGTCACAGATACGCAGTATTTT.

This clone was counted only a few times. V is TRBV7-9 and J is TRBJ1-4, with TRBD1 identical over 9 bases. In germline, CDR1 is SEHNR, CDR2 FQNEAQ (reference sequence). The ends lost 5 bases at V and 8 bases at J; junction bases unmatched: 6. CDR3 length equals 14 residues. CDR3 DNA: TGTGCCAGCAGCGAGGGACAGGGTTGGGAAAAACTGTTTTTT. Translating gives CASSEGQGWEKLFF.

This clone has more than one count but fewer than ten. The V and J genes are TRBV9 and TRBJ2-4; 14 nucleotides align to TRBD2. This CDR3 has 17 residues. J lost 5 bases, V lost 4 bases, and 8 bases had no gene match. The germline V gene has CDR1 SGDLS and CDR2 YYNGEE. The DNA for the CDR3 is TGTGCCAGCAGCCCTGGGACTAGCGGGAGAGGCGAAAACATTCAGTACTTC. Residues: CASSPGTSGRGENIQYF.

On this clone itself: The same CDR3 arises from other DNA sequences in this sample as well. The V call is TRBV5-1, the J call TRBJ2-1, with TRBD1 identical over 9 bases. CDR3 length: 15 amino acids. V dropped 3 bases and J dropped 1; count of bases not matched to a gene: 2. Looked up from germline, CDR1 is SGHRS and CDR2 is YFSETQ. CDR3 sequence: CASSSGQGSYNEQFF. CDR3 coding DNA: TGCGCCAGCAGCTCGGGACAGGGATCCTACAATGAGCAGTTCTTC.

This clone was picked up a small number of times. The CDR3 sequence: CASSPPQGRVGGYTF. The CDR3 DNA is TGTGCCAGCAGTCCCCCACAGGGCAGGGTGGGCGGCTACACCTTC. The chain couples TRBV11-3 to TRBJ1-2; D is possibly TRBD1 (6 bases). The CDR3 has 15 amino acids. Trimming removed 6 bases from V and 8 bases from J, with 22 bases in between. In germline, CDR1 is SGHNT, CDR2 YENEEA.